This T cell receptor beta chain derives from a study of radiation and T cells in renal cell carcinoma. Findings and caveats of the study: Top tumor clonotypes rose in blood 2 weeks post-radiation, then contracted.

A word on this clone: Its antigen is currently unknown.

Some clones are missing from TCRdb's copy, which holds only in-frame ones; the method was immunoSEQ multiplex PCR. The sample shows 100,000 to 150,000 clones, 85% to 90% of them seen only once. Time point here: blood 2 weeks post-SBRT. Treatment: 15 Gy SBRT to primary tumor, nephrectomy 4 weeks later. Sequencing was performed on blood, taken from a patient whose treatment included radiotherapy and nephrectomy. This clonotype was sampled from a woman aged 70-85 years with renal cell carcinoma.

The CDR3 spells CASSNRTGRDSPLHF. The CDR3 coding sequence is TGCGCCAGCAGCAACAGGACAGGGAGGGATTCACCCCTCCACTTT. V and J are TRBV5-1 and TRBJ1-6; 8 nucleotides align to TRBD1. Germline trimming cut 4 bases from V and 8 bases from J; bases unmatched to any gene: 8. This CDR3 contains 15 residues. From germline, CDR1 is SGHRS and CDR2 YFSETQ.